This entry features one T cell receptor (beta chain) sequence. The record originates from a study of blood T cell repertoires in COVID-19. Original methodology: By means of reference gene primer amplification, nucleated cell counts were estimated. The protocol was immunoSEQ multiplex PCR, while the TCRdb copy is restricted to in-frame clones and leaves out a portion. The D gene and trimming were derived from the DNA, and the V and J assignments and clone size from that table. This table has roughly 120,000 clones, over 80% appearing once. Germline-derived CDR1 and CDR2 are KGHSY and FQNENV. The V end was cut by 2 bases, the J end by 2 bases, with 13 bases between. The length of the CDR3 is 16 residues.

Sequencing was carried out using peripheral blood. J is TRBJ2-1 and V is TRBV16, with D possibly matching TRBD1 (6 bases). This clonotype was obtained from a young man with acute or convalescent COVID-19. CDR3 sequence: CASSQAQTGPYNEQFF. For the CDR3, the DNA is TGTGCCAGCAGCCAAGCACAGACAGGACCCTACAATGAGCAGTTCTTC. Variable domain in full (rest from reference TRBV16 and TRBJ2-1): GEEVAQTPKHLVRGEGQKAKLYCAPIKGHSYVFWYQQVLKNEFKFLISFQNENVFDETGMPKERFSAKCLPNSPCSLEIQATKLEDSAVYFCASSQAQTGPYNEQFFGPGTRLTVL.